These 12 T cell receptor beta chains were all obtained from the same sample, sequenced in a study of cytomegalovirus exposure and HLA in healthy donors. Libraries were prepared by immunoSEQ multiplex PCR; TCRdb keeps only in-frame clonotypes and omits some of them. The sample consists of some 130,000 clones, about 86% of them appearing once. The source material was PBMCs. The receptors stem from a man aged 18 to 35 in good health and CMV-seronegative.

The rearrangement joins TRBV7-6 to TRBJ1-2; 8 bases match TRBD1. J gave up 7 bases and V 2 bases, and 12 bases lay outside the gene matches. Germline-derived CDR1 and CDR2 are SGHVS and FNYEAQ. This CDR3 region has 16 residues. CDR3 amino acids: CASSLKAGGDWFGYTF. The CDR3 region has the DNA TGTGCCAGCAGCTTAAAGGCAGGGGGCGATTGGTTTGGCTACACCTTC.

This clone is a singleton in its sample. The rearrangement joins TRBV6-5 to TRBJ2-3, with 7 bases that match TRBD1. The junction had 8 bases not matched to a gene; V was cut back by 5 bases and J by 9 bases. The length of the CDR3 is 13 residues. Germline CDR1 is MNHEY and CDR2 is SVGAGI. As DNA, the CDR3 is TGTGCCAGCAGTCGCGCCGGGACAGCAACGCAGTATTTT. Its protein product is CASSRAGTATQYF.

This chain connects TRBV6-1 to TRBJ2-7, with TRBD1 identical over 9 bases. This CDR3 is built from 12 residues. Germline V lookup: CDR1 MNHNS, CDR2 SASEGT. J was trimmed by 7 bases and V by 6 bases; bases with no gene match: 4. CDR3 amino acids: CASRQGAGEQYF. The CDR3, as DNA: TGTGCCAGCAGACAGGGGGCGGGGGAGCAGTACTTC.

This chain connects TRBV6-1 to TRBJ2-3; maybe TRBD2 (5 bases). Germline-derived CDR1 and CDR2 are MNHNS and SASEGT. The V and J ends lost 0 bases and 9 bases respectively, with 19 bases between them. The length of the CDR3 is 16 residues. The CDR3 here is CASSEAARFEIATQYF. The DNA for the CDR3 is TGTGCCAGCAGTGAAGCGGCCAGGTTCGAGATAGCGACGCAGTATTTT.

The sample holds a few counts of this clone. The rearrangement uses TRBV18 and TRBJ2-5, with D tentatively TRBD1 (5 bases). Germline values: CDR1 KGHSH, CDR2 LQKENI. The CDR3 sequence is 14 residues long. The V end lost 6 bases, the J end lost 1 base, and 12 bases lay between the germline ends. CDR3 amino acids: CASSSTGGQETQYF. The CDR3 DNA is TGTGCCAGCTCCTCTACAGGTGGCCAAGAGACCCAGTACTTC. Based on the CDR3 plus reference TRBV18 and TRBJ2-5, the full variable domain is NAGVMQNPRHLVRRRGQEARLRCSPMKGHSHVYWYRQLPEEGLKFMVYLQKENIIDESGMPKERFSAEFPKEGPSILRIQQVVRGDSAAYFCASSSTGGQETQYFGPGTRLLVL.

V usage is TRBV7-7 and J usage is TRBJ2-1, with TRBD1 identical over 9 bases. CDR1 is SSHAT, CDR2 FNYEAQ, per germline (reference sequence). This CDR3 region has 16 residues. The junction had 10 bases not matched to a gene; V was cut back by 5 bases and J by 5 bases. CDR3 DNA sequence: TGTGCCAGCAGCCCGATGGGGACAGGGTATAACAATGAGCAGTTCTTC. It codes for CASSPMGTGYNNEQFF.

This clone was recorded a few times. J is TRBJ2-7 and V is TRBV5-1; a possible D gene is TRBD1 (5 bases). The germline V gene encodes CDR1 SGHRS and CDR2 YFSETQ. The CDR3 runs to 13 residues. V was clipped by 4 bases and J by 5 bases, with 13 bases between them. CDR3 nucleotide sequence: TGCGCCAGCAGCACTCAGGGCCTCCACGAGCAGTACTTC. Amino acid sequence: CASSTQGLHEQYF. Full variable domain (missing parts from reference TRBV5-1 and TRBJ2-7): KAGVTQTPRYLIKTRGQQVTLSCSPISGHRSVSWYQQTPGQGLQFLFEYFSETQRNKGNFPGRFSGRQFSNSRSEMNVSTLELGDSALYLCASSTQGLHEQYFGPGTRLTVT.

This clone was counted between two and nine times. The gene calls are TRBV19 and TRBJ1-5; weak D call: TRBD1 (6 bases). Germline CDR1 reads LNHDA; CDR2 reads SQIVND (reference sequence). Trimming removed 5 bases from V and 7 bases from J, with 12 bases in between. The CDR3 is made up of 13 amino acids. CDR3 nucleotides: TGTGCCAGTAGTCGGGCAGGGGACCAGCCCCAGCATTTT. This translates into CASSRAGDQPQHF.

The rearrangement links TRBV7-2 to TRBJ2-2, with 13 positions matching TRBD2. Germline trimming cut 5 bases from V and 1 base from J; bases unmatched to any gene: 10. Per germline, CDR1 SGHTA and CDR2 FQGNSA. The CDR3 runs to 19 residues. In nucleotides, the CDR3 is TGTGCCAGCAGCGCCCGGACTAGCGGGAGCCAACGGAACACCGGGGAGCTGTTTTTT. It yields the protein CASSARTSGSQRNTGELFF.

This clone was observed a single time. J is TRBJ2-5 and V is TRBV5-8, with TRBD1 identical over 10 bases. J lost 1 base, V lost 3 bases, and 9 bases had no gene match. CDR1 is SGHTS, CDR2 YDEGEE, per germline. The CDR3 has 17 residues. Here the CDR3 reads CASSWGGTGDGQETQYF. CDR3 sequence (DNA): TGTGCCAGCAGCTGGGGGGGGACAGGGGATGGCCAAGAGACCCAGTACTTC.

This clone was seen a handful of times. The chain is built from TRBV28 and TRBJ2-7; TRBD2 matches 7 bases. The ends lost 2 bases at V and 3 bases at J; junction bases unmatched: 19. This CDR3 region has 19 residues. The germline gives CDR1 MDHEN, CDR2 SYDVKM. DNA of the CDR3: TGTGCCAGCAGTTTAGGGTATTTACCGGGGCTAGCGGAGGACTACGAGCAGTACTTC. Translating gives CASSLGYLPGLAEDYEQYF.

This clone was observed a handful of times. The chain joins TRBV6-5 to TRBJ1-1; D gene uncertain. The CDR3 is made up of 13 amino acids. Between the trimmed V and J ends, which lost 4 bases and 5 bases, there was a span of 11 bases. CDR1 and CDR2 (germline): MNHEY, SVGAGI. CDR3 DNA sequence: TGTGCCAGCAGTTCTTGGGAGCGGACTGAAGCTTTCTTT. It encodes CASSSWERTEAFF.